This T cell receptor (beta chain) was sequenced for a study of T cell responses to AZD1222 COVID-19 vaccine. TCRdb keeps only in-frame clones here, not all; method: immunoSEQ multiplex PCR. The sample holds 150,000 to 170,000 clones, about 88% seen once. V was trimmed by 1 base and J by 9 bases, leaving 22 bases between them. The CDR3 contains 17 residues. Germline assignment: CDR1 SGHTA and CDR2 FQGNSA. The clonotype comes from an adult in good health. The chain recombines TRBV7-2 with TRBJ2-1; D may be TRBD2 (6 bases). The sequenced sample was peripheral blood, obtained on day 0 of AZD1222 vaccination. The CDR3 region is CASSLEAGLYRASEQFF. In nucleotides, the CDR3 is TGTGCCAGCAGCTTAGAAGCGGGTCTCTACCGTGCCAGTGAGCAGTTCTTC.